The next 11 T cell receptor beta chains were all read from a single sample in a study of blood T cell repertoires in COVID-19. Only in-frame clones appear in the TCRdb table, and some are missing; sequencing was by immunoSEQ multiplex PCR. The sample consists of 100,000 to 150,000 clones, 85% to 90% of them appearing once. Sequencing was performed on peripheral blood. The receptors were sampled from a man older than 75 with active or convalescent COVID-19.

The genes are TRBV5-4 and TRBJ2-1, with D unresolved. The CDR3 is 15 residues long. The germline CDR1 and CDR2 sequences are SGHNT and YYREEE (reference sequence). V lost 1 base, J lost 0 bases, and 8 bases lay in between. The CDR3 region has the DNA TGTGCCAGCAGCTTGAGGTCGGGCTCCTACAATGAGCAGTTCTTC. It is translated as CASSLRSGSYNEQFF.

The chain carries TRBV19 and TRBJ2-7, with no clear D. CDR3 length: 14 amino acids. Looked up from germline, CDR1 is LNHDA and CDR2 is SQIVND (reference sequence). V gave up 5 bases and J gave up 4 bases, with 15 bases separating them. The CDR3 loop reads CASSVRGGGYEQYF. As DNA, the CDR3 is TGTGCCAGTAGTGTACGAGGTGGTGGTTACGAGCAGTACTTC.

The CDR3 region has the DNA TGTGCTAGTGGTTTGTTCCGGGACAGGGTGGTTCTAGGAAGCAATCAGCCCCAGCATTTT. Residues: CASGLFRDRVVLGSNQPQHF. This rearrangement joins TRBV12-5 to TRBJ1-5; 9 bases fit TRBD1. Germline values: CDR1 LGHNT, CDR2 FRNRAP. The CDR3 runs to 20 residues. Trimming removed 2 bases from V and 1 base from J; junction bases left unmatched: 15. Using reference TRBV12-5 and TRBJ1-5 for the parts outside the CDR3, the full variable domain is DARVTQTPRHKVTEMGQEVTMRCQPILGHNTVFWYRQTMMQGLELLAYFRNRAPLDDSGMPKDRFSAEMPDATLATLKIQPSEPRDSAVYFCASGLFRDRVVLGSNQPQHFGDGTRLSIL.

The rearrangement links TRBV2 to TRBJ2-1; 8 bases line up with TRBD1. The CDR3 spans 14 residues. Germline CDR1 is SNHLY and CDR2 is FYNNEI. V shed 7 bases and J 3 bases; nucleotides not matched to a gene: 5. Here the CDR3 reads CASTSGTGYNEQFF. CDR3 nucleotides: TGTGCCAGCACCTCCGGGACAGGCTACAATGAGCAGTTCTTC.

The chain uses TRBV5-5 and TRBJ2-3; no clear D. The CDR3 has 13 amino acids. In germline, CDR1 is SGHKS, CDR2 YYEKEE (reference sequence). Trimming cost V 4 bases and J 4 bases, with 10 bases left between them. DNA of the CDR3: TGTGCCAGCAGCCCCGTGCGTGCAGATACGCAGTATTTT. This codes for CASSPVRADTQYF.

This clone was picked up a small number of times. This chain joins TRBV6-5 and TRBJ1-5, with D possibly being TRBD1 (5 bases). The CDR3 consists of 14 residues. Per germline, CDR1 MNHEY and CDR2 SVGAGI. V gave up 6 bases and J gave up 0 bases, with 9 bases separating them. The CDR3, as DNA: TGTGCCAGCAGGACAGTTGTTAGCAATCAGCCCCAGCATTTT. This codes for CASRTVVSNQPQHF.

The genes are TRBV30 and TRBJ1-2, with D unresolved. V was pared by 4 bases and J by 7 bases, with 16 bases between. The CDR3 loop spans 13 amino acids. Germline CDR1 GTSNPN, CDR2 SVGIG (reference sequence). CDR3 sequence: CAWKSRDNSGYTF. CDR3 sequence (DNA): TGTGCCTGGAAGTCTCGGGATAATAGTGGCTACACCTTC. The full variable domain, rest sourced from reference TRBV30 and TRBJ1-2, is SQTIHQWPATLVQPVGSPLSLECTVEGTSNPNLYWYRQAAGRGLQLLFYSVGIGQISSEVPQNLSASRPQDRQFILSSKKLLLSDSGFYLCAWKSRDNSGYTFGSGTRLTVV.

This rearrangement joins TRBV7-2 to TRBJ2-2, with 11 bases that match TRBD2. The CDR3 extends over 17 amino acids. The germline gives CDR1 SGHTA, CDR2 FQGNSA. The junction had 7 bases not matched to a gene; V was cut back by 3 bases and J by 4 bases. CDR3: CASSFASGGPTTGELFF. The CDR3, as DNA: TGTGCCAGCAGCTTCGCTAGCGGGGGGCCTACCACCGGGGAGCTGTTTTTT.

The chain carries TRBV24-1 and TRBJ2-2; tentative D call: TRBD1 (6 bases). Per germline, CDR1 KGHDR and CDR2 SFDVKD. The CDR3 consists of 16 residues. V lost 4 bases and J 2 bases, leaving 13 bases between the germline ends. This CDR3 is CATSDSNRVNTGELFF. CDR3 DNA: TGTGCCACCAGTGACTCTAACAGGGTCAACACCGGGGAGCTGTTTTTT.

The J gene is TRBJ2-7, the V gene TRBV14; possible D gene TRBD1, 6 bases. The length of the CDR3 is 15 residues. V lost 0 bases and J lost 2, with 11 bases in between. Germline V lookup: CDR1 SGHDN, CDR2 FVKESK. In DNA, the CDR3 is TGTGCCAGCAGCCAAGACCGGGACAACCCCTACGAGCAGTACTTC. This sequence encodes CASSQDRDNPYEQYF.

The gene calls are TRBV6-5 and TRBJ2-7; 11 positions match TRBD1. Germline-derived CDR1 and CDR2 are MNHEY and SVGAGI. V lost 6 bases and J lost 3; bases outside the gene matches: 7. CDR3 length: 15 residues. In DNA, the CDR3 is TGTGCCAGCAGATTCTCGGGACAGGGGGTCTACGAGCAGTACTTC. This gives the protein CASRFSGQGVYEQYF.